What follows are 25 T cell receptor beta chains derived from one specimen sequenced in a study of long-term antiretroviral therapy in people with HIV. The run of the v3.0 immunoSEQ assay was at survey level. Sequencing was performed with immunoSEQ multiplex PCR; in TCRdb, only in-frame clones are kept and a portion is missing. This table has tens of thousands of clones, about nine tenths appearing once. The sequenced sample was unsorted PBMCs, obtained approximately 5 years before starting antiretroviral therapy. The receptors here all came from a man aged 50 to 59 with HIV.

The J gene is TRBJ2-7, the V gene TRBV9; D might be TRBD1 (5 bases). This CDR3 contains 15 residues. Germline V gene sequence: CDR1 SGDLS, CDR2 YYNGEE. Trimming took off 4 bases at V and 0 bases at J, with 14 bases between the two ends. The CDR3 region is CASSSKGSNSYEQYF. The DNA of the CDR3 is TGTGCCAGCAGCTCAAAGGGGTCCAACTCCTACGAGCAGTACTTC.

This chain links TRBV27 with TRBJ2-1, with D perhaps given as TRBD1 or TRBD2 (6 bases each). The CDR3 covers 17 residues. Germline loops: CDR1 MNHEY, CDR2 SMNVEV (reference sequence). Trimming removed 6 bases at V and 9 bases at J, with 27 bases between. The CDR3 spells CASRPAVVSGAVTEQFF. In DNA, the CDR3 is TGTGCCAGCAGACCGGCAGTAGTGTCGGGGGCGGTTACTGAGCAGTTCTTC.

The chain employs TRBV5-1 and TRBJ1-1; D gene unclear. The CDR3 covers 13 residues. Trimming left V 1 base short and J 5 bases short, with 9 bases between. Germline CDR1 reads SGHRS; CDR2 reads YFSETQ. CDR3 sequence reads: CASSLSPSTEAFF. CDR3 coding DNA: TGCGCCAGCAGCTTGTCGCCATCAACTGAAGCTTTCTTT.

This sequence joins TRBV5-1 and TRBJ1-4, with D perhaps TRBD1 (5 bases). Per germline, CDR1 SGHRS and CDR2 YFSETQ. Deletions cut 1 base from V and 7 bases from J, with 20 bases between. CDR3 length: 17 amino acids. The CDR3 protein is CASSLSGTHQVGEKLFF. The CDR3 region has the DNA TGCGCCAGCAGCTTGTCCGGGACTCATCAAGTCGGTGAAAAACTGTTTTTT.

The genes are TRBV11-2 and TRBJ1-3, with a possible D match to TRBD1 (5 bases). The germline CDR1 and CDR2 sequences are SGHAT and FQNNGV. V was shortened by 0 bases and J by 7 bases, with 13 bases between the two germline ends. This CDR3 is 15 amino acids long. The CDR3: CASSLDQGLANTIYF. In DNA form, the CDR3 reads TGTGCCAGCAGCTTAGATCAGGGTCTTGCGAACACCATATATTTT. The whole variable domain, remainder taken from reference TRBV11-2 and TRBJ1-3, is EAGVAQSPRYKIIEKRQSVAFWCNPISGHATLYWYQQILGQGPKLLIQFQNNGVVDDSQLPKDRFSAERLKGVDSTLKIQPAKLEDSAVYLCASSLDQGLANTIYFGEGSWLTVV.

This clone was seen only once. The gene calls are TRBV7-9 and TRBJ2-5; a possible D gene is TRBD1 (6 bases). The CDR3 runs 12 residues. The germline V and J ends were trimmed by 8 bases and 3 bases, with 10 bases remaining between them. CDR1 SEHNR and CDR2 FQNEAQ come from the germline V gene (reference sequence). This CDR3 reads CASSRTEETQYF. The CDR3 nucleotides read TGTGCCAGCTCTCGGACAGAAGAGACCCAGTACTTC.

This chain uses TRBV7-9 with TRBJ1-2; no firm D call. The CDR3 is 13 amino acids. V dropped 1 base and J dropped 1 base, with 4 bases sitting between them. Germline CDR1 and CDR2: SEHNR and FQNEAQ (reference sequence). In DNA form, the CDR3 reads TGTGCCAGCAGCTTAGACATTAACTATGGCTACACCTTC. Its translation is CASSLDINYGYTF.

This chain links TRBV6-1 with TRBJ1-6, with D perhaps matching TRBD1 (6 bases). Germline V lookup: CDR1 MNHNS, CDR2 SASEGT. This CDR3 has 15 residues. The V end was cut by 6 bases, the J end by 8 bases, with 17 bases between. As DNA, the CDR3 is TGTGCCAGCAGCAGCCCCGGGGGCGGTCATTCACCCCTCCACTTT. Protein sequence: CASSSPGGGHSPLHF.

V gene TRBV10-1 combines with J gene TRBJ2-3, with no clear D. From germline, CDR1 is WNHNN and CDR2 SYGVQD (reference sequence). CDR3 length equals 12 residues. V lost 3 bases, J lost 2 bases, and 3 bases lay in between. The CDR3 loop is CASSDFTDTQYF. In DNA form, the CDR3 reads TGCGCCAGCAGTGATTTCACAGATACGCAGTATTTT.

With respect to this clone: The junction departs from germline at one end; a sequencing error may be responsible. The rearrangement links TRBV6-1 to TRBJ2-2, with no clear D. Germline lookup yields CDR1 MNHNS and CDR2 SASEGT. CDR3 length equals 14 residues. The CDR3 DNA reads TGTGCCAGCAGTGAAATGGCGAACGCCGGGGAGCTGTTTTTT. Translated: CASSEMANAGELFF.

The chain combines TRBV6-5 with TRBJ1-4; D gene ambiguous. Trimming cost V 0 bases and J 4 bases, with 9 bases left between them. Germline CDR1 is MNHEY and CDR2 is SVGAGI. The CDR3 is made up of 15 amino acids. CDR3 region: CASSYSGRFNEKLFF. DNA for the CDR3: TGTGCCAGCAGTTACTCTGGTCGATTTAATGAAAAACTGTTTTTT.

V gene TRBV5-6 combines with J gene TRBJ2-7; D is ambiguous. V shed 4 bases and J shed 1 base, with 12 bases lying between them. Germline values: CDR1 SGHDT, CDR2 YYEEEE. The CDR3 spans 14 residues. CDR3 amino acids: CASSLLLRSYEQYF. The DNA for the CDR3 is TGTGCCAGCAGCCTTCTTTTGCGGTCCTACGAGCAGTACTTC.

This clone was recorded a few times. The rearrangement uses TRBV9 and TRBJ2-7, with 9 bases that match TRBD2. Germline V CDR1 and CDR2: SGDLS, YYNGEE. The length of the CDR3 is 15 residues. Trimming cost V 4 bases and J 2 bases; bases outside gene matches: 7. CDR3 nucleotide sequence: TGTGCCAGCAGCCTCGGACTAGCGACAACCTACGAGCAGTACTTC. It codes for CASSLGLATTYEQYF. The entire variable domain, with the rest obtained from reference TRBV9 and TRBJ2-7, is as follows: DSGVTQTPKHLITATGQRVTLRCSPRSGDLSVYWYQQSLDQGLQFLIQYYNGEERAKGNILERFSAQQFPDLHSELNLSSLELGDSALYFCASSLGLATTYEQYFGPGTRLTVT.

This clone showed up just once. The chain has TRBV2 and TRBJ1-5; D is undetermined. Per germline, CDR1 SNHLY and CDR2 FYNNEI. This CDR3 is built from 13 residues. The V and J ends lost 4 bases and 7 bases respectively, with 11 bases between them. CDR3 DNA sequence: TGTGCCAGCAGTGGCGGTCTCAGCCAGCCCCAGCATTTT. It codes for CASSGGLSQPQHF. Based on the CDR3 plus reference TRBV2 and TRBJ1-5, the full variable domain is EPEVTQTPSHQVTQMGQEVILRCVPISNHLYFYWYRQILGQKVEFLVSFYNNEISEKSEIFDDQFSVERPDGSNFTLKIRSTKLEDSAMYFCASSGGLSQPQHFGDGTRLSIL.

This chain links TRBV7-6 with TRBJ2-7; D gene uncertain. Trimming left V 5 bases short and J 0 bases short, with 17 bases between. In germline, CDR1 is SGHVS, CDR2 FNYEAQ. The CDR3 sequence is 16 residues long. CDR3 nucleotides: TGTGCCAGCAGCCCAAGGGAAGGCCGAAGCTCCTACGAGCAGTACTTC. Its protein is CASSPREGRSSYEQYF. Combining the CDR3 with reference TRBV7-6 and TRBJ2-7 gives the whole variable domain GAGVSQSPRYKVTKRGQDVALRCDPISGHVSLYWYRQALGQGPEFLTYFNYEAQQDKSGLPNDRFSAERPEGSISTLTIQRTEQRDSAMYRCASSPREGRSSYEQYFGPGTRLTVT.

V usage is TRBV5-1 and J usage is TRBJ2-2; D gene uncertain. Trimming left V 3 bases short and J 6 bases short, with 9 bases between. The CDR3 runs 13 residues. Germline CDR1 SGHRS, CDR2 YFSETQ. CDR3 bases: TGCGCCAGCAGCTCCCTTTATCCCGGGGAGCTGTTTTTT. It specifies CASSSLYPGELFF.

This chain uses TRBV4-2 with TRBJ2-1; D might be TRBD1 or TRBD2, each matching 5 bases. Germline loops: CDR1 LGHNA, CDR2 YNFKEQ. Deletions cut 0 bases from V and 15 bases from J, with 15 bases between. The CDR3 runs 13 residues. The CDR3 spells CASSQDLNGGAFF. The CDR3 region has the DNA TGTGCCAGCAGCCAAGATCTAAATGGGGGAGCGTTCTTC.

This clone occurred a few times. V is TRBV19 and J is TRBJ1-2; the D gene is possibly TRBD1 (6 bases). Germline CDR1 LNHDA, CDR2 SQIVND (reference sequence). The CDR3 sequence is 17 residues long. With 6 bases removed from V and 0 bases from J, the gap between germline ends came to 20 bases. This CDR3 is CASSPSVGGTSNYGYTF. Here the CDR3 DNA reads TGTGCCAGTAGCCCCTCGGTAGGGGGTACTTCTAACTATGGCTACACCTTC.

J is TRBJ1-1 and V is TRBV12-5, with D uncertain. Trimming took off 1 base at V and 3 bases at J, with 6 bases between the two ends. The CDR3 consists of 13 residues. Germline V gene lookup returns CDR1 LGHNT and CDR2 FRNRAP. The CDR3 nucleotides are TGTGCTAGTGGTTTGGGGGCGCACACTGAAGCTTTCTTT. This translates into CASGLGAHTEAFF.

The chain joins TRBV11-2 to TRBJ2-7; the D gene could be TRBD1 or TRBD2 (5 bases each). From germline, CDR1 is SGHAT and CDR2 FQNNGV. The CDR3 contains 15 residues. V lost 2 bases and J lost 6, with 17 bases in between. Here the CDR3 reads CASSLSQFGGFEQYF. The CDR3, as DNA: TGTGCCAGCAGCTTATCCCAGTTTGGGGGATTCGAGCAGTACTTC.

This sequence joins TRBV27 and TRBJ2-7, with 9 bases aligning to TRBD1. This CDR3 is 14 amino acids long. Germline loops: CDR1 MNHEY, CDR2 SMNVEV (reference sequence). With 6 bases clipped from V and 6 bases from J, the junction kept 9 bases outside the gene matches. The CDR3 spells CASSGTGQVPEQYF. The CDR3, as DNA: TGTGCCAGCAGCGGGACAGGGCAAGTTCCCGAGCAGTACTTC.

The chain joins TRBV11-2 to TRBJ2-3; 10 bases map to TRBD2. Germline V CDR1 and CDR2: SGHAT, FQNNGV. After removal of 2 bases from V and 1 base from J, the junction contained 3 bases not matched to a gene. CDR3 size: 16 residues. This CDR3 is CASSLHLAGGTDTQYF. The DNA of the CDR3 is TGTGCCAGCAGCTTACACCTAGCGGGGGGCACAGATACGCAGTATTTT.

The chain carries TRBV15 and TRBJ2-7, with unresolved D. CDR1 is LNHNV and CDR2 is YYDKDF in the germline V gene (reference sequence). CDR3 length: 15 amino acids. The germline V and J ends were trimmed by 0 bases and 0 bases, with 9 bases remaining between them. In DNA form, the CDR3 reads TGTGCCACCAGCAGAGATGGCAGGAGCTCCTACGAGCAGTACTTC. This translates into CATSRDGRSSYEQYF.

The rearrangement joins TRBV27 to TRBJ2-5; no firm D call. The germline V gene has CDR1 MNHEY and CDR2 SMNVEV (reference sequence). V lost 5 bases and J 2 bases, leaving 9 bases between the germline ends. This CDR3 is built from 13 residues. CDR3 region: CASSKPNQETQYF. DNA for the CDR3: TGTGCCAGCAGTAAACCAAATCAAGAGACCCAGTACTTC.

The V gene is TRBV29-1, the J gene TRBJ2-5; D may be TRBD1 (5 bases). The germline gives CDR1 SQVTM, CDR2 ANQGSEA. Trimming removed 6 bases from V and 2 bases from J, with 10 bases in between. This CDR3 is 12 amino acids long. CDR3 DNA sequence: TGCAGCGTCAATCAGGGTCAAGAGACCCAGTACTTC. Translating it yields CSVNQGQETQYF.